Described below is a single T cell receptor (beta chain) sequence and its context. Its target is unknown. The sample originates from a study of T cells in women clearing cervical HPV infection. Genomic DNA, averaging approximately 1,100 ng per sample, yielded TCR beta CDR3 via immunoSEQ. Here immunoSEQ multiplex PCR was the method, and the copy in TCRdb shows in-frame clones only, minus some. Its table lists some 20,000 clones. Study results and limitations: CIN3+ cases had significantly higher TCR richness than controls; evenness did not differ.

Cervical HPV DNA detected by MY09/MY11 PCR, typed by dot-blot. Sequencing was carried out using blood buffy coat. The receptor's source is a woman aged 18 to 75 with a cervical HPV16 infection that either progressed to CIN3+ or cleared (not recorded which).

CDR3 residues: CSASSDRSNQPQHF. Incomplete CDR3 DNA: TGCAGTGCTAGTTCCGACAGGTCTAATCAGCCC. V gene TRBV20-1 combines with J gene TRBJ1-5, with TRBD1 as a possible D gene (6 bases). Coverage ceases 3 residues before the CDR3 finishes, and the germline J gene fills in the end. CDR3 length: 14 residues. Trimming pared 3 bases from V and 4 bases from J, leaving 13 bases between. The germline V gene has CDR1 DFQATT and CDR2 SNEGSKA (reference sequence).